These 23 T cell receptor beta chains came from one sample sequenced in a study of blood T cell repertoires in COVID-19 (TCRdb year 2020). To prepare the library, the immunoSEQ multiplex PCR assay was applied. The table comes from immuneACCESS by way of TCRdb, which keeps in-frame sequences with V and J called. Part of the clones is missing from these tables; in studies checked, under half for an unresolved V gene and the rest for unknown reasons. The sample profile shows more than 85,000 clones; approximately 80% of them were found once. The top ten constitute 15% of the sample. What was sequenced was peripheral blood. These receptors were collected from a woman over 75 with acute or convalescent COVID-19.

This chain links TRBV5-1 with TRBJ2-1; 8 nucleotides align to TRBD2. Trimming removed 4 bases from V and 4 bases from J; junction bases left unmatched: 4. The CDR3 is 14 amino acids. Germline CDR1 is SGHRS and CDR2 is YFSETQ. DNA of the CDR3: TGCGCCAGCAGCCAAGCGGGAGAATACAATGAGCAGTTCTTC. It specifies CASSQAGEYNEQFF.

CDR3 region: CASSYSRGQPQHF. Here the CDR3 DNA reads TGTGCCAGCAGTTACTCGAGGGGGCAGCCCCAGCATTTT. The V and J genes are TRBV6-5 and TRBJ1-5, with a possible D match to TRBD1 (6 bases). Germline V CDR1 and CDR2: MNHEY, SVGAGI. V was clipped by 0 bases and J by 7 bases, with 7 bases between them. The CDR3 covers 13 residues.

This clone was seen only once. V gene TRBV7-2 combines with J gene TRBJ1-1; D perhaps matches TRBD1 (5 bases). Trimming took 4 bases from V and 0 from J, leaving 12 bases between them. This CDR3 spans 15 amino acids. Germline CDR1 and CDR2: SGHTA and FQGNSA. The DNA of the CDR3 is TGTGCCAGCAGCTCCAGGCGGGGACTGAACACTGAAGCTTTCTTT. It yields the protein CASSSRRGLNTEAFF.

The CDR3 DNA is TGCGCCAGCAGTTGGACAAGCACAGATACGCAGTATTTT. Translated, it gives CASSWTSTDTQYF. The genes are TRBV10-1 and TRBJ2-3; D is perhaps TRBD1 (5 bases). Germline assignment: CDR1 WNHNN and CDR2 SYGVQD (reference sequence). V was trimmed by 5 bases and J by 0 bases, leaving 6 bases between them. The CDR3 contains 13 residues.

The chain uses TRBV15 and TRBJ2-1; a weak D match, TRBD2 (6 bases). The V gene lost 1 base and the J gene lost 0 bases, with 13 bases spanning the gap. The CDR3 covers 17 residues. The germline CDR1 and CDR2 sequences are LNHNV and YYDKDF (reference sequence). In DNA, the CDR3 is TGTGCCACCAGCAGAGTTAGCGGAATGAGCTCCTACAATGAGCAGTTCTTC. This gives the protein CATSRVSGMSSYNEQFF.

V is TRBV13 and J is TRBJ1-2, with D possibly TRBD1 on 5 matching bases. The V and J ends lost 2 bases and 2 bases respectively, with 6 bases between them. This CDR3 has 13 residues. Germline assignment: CDR1 PRHDT and CDR2 FYEKMQ (reference sequence). In DNA, the CDR3 is TGTGCCAGCAGCTTAAGGGGCAACTATGGCTACACCTTC. Encoded protein: CASSLRGNYGYTF.

The genes are TRBV18 and TRBJ2-7, with a possible D match to TRBD1 (6 bases). The length of the CDR3 is 14 residues. Germline V CDR1 and CDR2: KGHSH, LQKENI. The V and J ends lost 3 bases and 4 bases respectively, with 13 bases between them. As DNA, the CDR3 is TGTGCCAGCTCACCGGGTCAGGGGTGGTACGAGCAGTACTTC. Translation: CASSPGQGWYEQYF.

V gene TRBV18 combines with J gene TRBJ1-2, with 10 positions matching TRBD1. Per the germline V gene, CDR1 is KGHSH and CDR2 is LQKENI. The CDR3 totals 13 residues. V shed 6 bases, J shed 8 bases, and the junction held 6 bases outside the gene matches. Here the CDR3 reads CASSDRGKWGYTF. For the CDR3, the DNA is TGTGCCAGCTCGGACAGGGGGAAGTGGGGCTACACCTTC.

The chain combines TRBV2 with TRBJ2-7; D not resolved. The ends were cut back, 1 base at V and 1 base at J, with 8 bases in the middle. The germline CDR1 and CDR2 sequences are SNHLY and FYNNEI. CDR3 size: 14 residues. The CDR3 DNA follows: TGTGCCAGCAGTGAAGGTCCTAAGTCCTACGAGCAGTACTTC. Amino acid sequence: CASSEGPKSYEQYF.

This clone was counted a single time. J is TRBJ2-3 and V is TRBV9; 10 bases are shared with TRBD1. V trimming: 6 bases; J trimming: 4 bases; junction bases outside the gene matches: 8. The CDR3 has 15 amino acids. Germline V gives CDR1 SGDLS, CDR2 YYNGEE. The CDR3 loop reads CASTRGQGFADTQYF. The CDR3 DNA follows: TGTGCCAGCACCCGGGGACAGGGGTTTGCAGATACGCAGTATTTT.

This clone has only a few counts. V usage is TRBV19 and J usage is TRBJ1-1; tentative D call: TRBD1 (6 bases). CDR3 length: 15 amino acids. V was cut by 6 bases and J by 0 bases, with 14 bases left in between. The germline V gene encodes CDR1 LNHDA and CDR2 SQIVND (reference sequence). The CDR3 sequence: CASRTYRELNTEAFF. Written as DNA, the CDR3 is TGTGCCAGTAGGACATACAGGGAACTGAACACTGAAGCTTTCTTT.

This chain links TRBV10-1 with TRBJ2-1, with 11 bases that match TRBD2. The CDR3 has 14 amino acids. V trimming: 6 bases; J trimming: 6 bases; junction bases outside the gene matches: 4. The V gene's germline CDR1 is WNHNN and CDR2 SYGVQD (reference sequence). The CDR3 loop reads CASSEGTSGNEQFF. CDR3 DNA: TGCGCCAGCAGCGAGGGGACTAGCGGCAATGAGCAGTTCTTC.

This clone was picked up one time. V usage is TRBV12-3 or TRBV12-4 and J usage is TRBJ2-1; D unresolved. Trimming removed 3 bases at V and 5 bases at J, with 8 bases between. The CDR3 runs 13 residues. The CDR3 nucleotides are TGTGCCAGCAGTTTTCAATTAGACAATGAGCAGTTCTTC. It encodes CASSFQLDNEQFF.

The CDR3: CASSSLSGGYNEQFF. For the CDR3, the DNA is TGTGCCAGCAGTTCCCTTAGCGGGGGGTACAATGAGCAGTTCTTC. The genes are TRBV28 and TRBJ2-1, with 10 positions matching TRBD2. The CDR3 totals 15 residues. CDR1 is MDHEN and CDR2 is SYDVKM in the germline V gene. Trimming removed 4 bases from V and 4 bases from J; junction bases left unmatched: 4.

This chain uses TRBV18 with TRBJ2-5, with 8 bases matching TRBD1. The trim removed 5 bases at V and 1 base at J, leaving 9 bases unmatched. The CDR3 extends over 16 amino acids. Per germline, CDR1 KGHSH and CDR2 LQKENI. CDR3 region: CASSGSGTGPQETQYF. The CDR3 DNA reads TGTGCCAGCTCAGGCTCCGGGACAGGCCCCCAAGAGACCCAGTACTTC.

The sample holds one count of this clone. The rearrangement links TRBV3-1 (or the pseudogene TRBV3-2) to TRBJ2-5; D is perhaps TRBD1 (6 bases). The CDR3 has 14 amino acids. Per germline, CDR1 LGHDT and CDR2 YNNKEL (reference sequence). Trimming stripped 0 bases from V and 5 bases from J, with 10 bases between. CDR3 DNA: TGTGCCAGCAGCCAAGACTGGGGGCCGGAGACCCAGTACTTC. This encodes CASSQDWGPETQYF.

The chain carries TRBV5-6 and TRBJ2-1; D may be TRBD1 (6 bases). Per the germline V gene, CDR1 is SGHDT and CDR2 is YYEEEE. There are 13 residues in the CDR3. The V gene lost 3 bases and the J gene lost 10 bases, with 14 bases spanning the gap. The CDR3 sequence is CASSWGPKEEQFF. The CDR3 nucleotides read TGTGCCAGCAGCTGGGGGCCTAAGGAAGAGCAGTTCTTC.

This clone appeared a single time. The chain employs TRBV20-1 and TRBJ1-1; D perhaps matches TRBD1 (5 bases). This CDR3 has 12 amino acids. Looked up from germline, CDR1 is DFQATT and CDR2 is SNEGSKA (reference sequence). Trimming took 3 bases from V and 5 from J, leaving 10 bases between them. CDR3 residues: CSASWGGTEAFF. Written as DNA, the CDR3 is TGCAGTGCTAGTTGGGGGGGAACTGAAGCTTTCTTT.

The chain is built from TRBV18 and TRBJ1-1; weak D call: TRBD1 (6 bases). CDR3 length equals 15 residues. V lost 0 bases to trimming and J lost 4 bases, with 12 bases between them. From germline, CDR1 is KGHSH and CDR2 LQKENI. The CDR3 nucleotides are TGTGCCAGCTCACCACCGACGGGCAGGGGCACTGAAGCTTTCTTT. Translation gives CASSPPTGRGTEAFF.

The chain has TRBV10-3 and TRBJ2-3, with 14 positions matching TRBD2. CDR1 and CDR2 from the germline V gene are ENHRY and SYGVKD. The CDR3 covers 16 residues. The trim removed 10 bases at V and 4 bases at J, leaving 10 bases unmatched. Here the CDR3 DNA reads TGTGCCACCCGACTAGCGGGAGGGTATGGCTCAGATACGCAGTATTTT. Translated: CATRLAGGYGSDTQYF.

This chain uses TRBV27 with TRBJ2-7; maybe TRBD1 (6 bases). Trimming removed 2 bases from V and 0 bases from J, with 11 bases in between. Looked up from germline, CDR1 is MNHEY and CDR2 is SMNVEV (reference sequence). The CDR3 has 15 amino acids. CDR3 nucleotides: TGTGCCAGCAGTTTAGGGGGCTCCCGCTCCTACGAGCAGTACTTC. It specifies CASSLGGSRSYEQYF.

This chain joins TRBV7-2 and TRBJ1-1, with TRBD1 matching over 9 bases. Germline V CDR1 and CDR2: SGHTA, FQGNSA. After removal of 3 bases from V and 5 bases from J, the junction contained 13 bases not matched to a gene. This CDR3 has 17 amino acids. CDR3 loop: CASSFPQVRDRETEAFF. The CDR3 region has the DNA TGTGCCAGCAGCTTTCCCCAAGTCCGGGACAGGGAAACTGAAGCTTTCTTT.

This chain uses TRBV30 with TRBJ2-1; a possible D gene is TRBD2 (5 bases). Germline lookup yields CDR1 GTSNPN and CDR2 SVGIG (reference sequence). The V end lost 2 bases, the J end lost 4 bases, and 6 bases lay between the germline ends. The CDR3 is 12 residues long. The DNA of the CDR3 is TGTGCCTGGAGTCGCGGGTACAATGAGCAGTTCTTC. Protein: CAWSRGYNEQFF.